This T cell receptor beta chain is from a study of sequential checkpoint blockade in melanoma. This CDR3 has 11 residues. The germline CDR1 and CDR2 sequences are SGHAT and FQNNGV. V was clipped by 8 bases and J by 4 bases; unmatched bases: 1. Treatment described: randomized to nivolumab then ipilimumab (arm A) or the reverse (arm B). Sorted cells were live CD3+CD8+, lacking CD19 and CD56, from PBMCs. Sequencing used immunoSEQ multiplex PCR; TCRdb keeps in-frame clones, though not all of them. The repertoire holds more than 7,500 clones, with around 71% as singletons. The TCR sequence derives from a human donor with melanoma. This material consisted of CD8+ T cells sorted from blood (inferred from file names), taken from a patient given nivolumab and ipilimumab in sequence. This chain connects TRBV11-2 to TRBJ2-7; 8 bases match TRBD2. CDR3 nucleotides: TGTGCCAGCCGGGGGGGGTACGAGCAGTACTTC. This codes for CASRGGYEQYF.